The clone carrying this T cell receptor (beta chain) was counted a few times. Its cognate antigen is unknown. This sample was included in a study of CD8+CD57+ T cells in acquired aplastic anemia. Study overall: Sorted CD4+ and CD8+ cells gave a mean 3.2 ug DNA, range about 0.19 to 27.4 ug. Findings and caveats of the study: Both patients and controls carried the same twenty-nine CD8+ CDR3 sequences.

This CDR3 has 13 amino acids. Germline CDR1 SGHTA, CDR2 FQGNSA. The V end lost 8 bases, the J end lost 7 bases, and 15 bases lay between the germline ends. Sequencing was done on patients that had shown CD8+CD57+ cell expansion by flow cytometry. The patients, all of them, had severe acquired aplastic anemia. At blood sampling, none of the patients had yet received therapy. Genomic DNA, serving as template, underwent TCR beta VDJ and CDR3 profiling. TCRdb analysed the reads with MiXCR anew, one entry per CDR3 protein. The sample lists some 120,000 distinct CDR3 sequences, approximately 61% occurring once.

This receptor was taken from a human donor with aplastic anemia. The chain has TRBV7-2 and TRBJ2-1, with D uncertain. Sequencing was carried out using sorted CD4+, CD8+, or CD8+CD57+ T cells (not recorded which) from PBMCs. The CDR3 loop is CASQYRGPNEQFF. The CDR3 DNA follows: TGTGCCAGCCAATACCGCGGCCCAAATGAGCAGTTCTTC. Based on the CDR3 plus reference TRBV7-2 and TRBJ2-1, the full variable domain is GAGVSQSPSNKVTEKGKDVELRCDPISGHTALYWYRQSLGQGLEFLIYFQGNSAPDKSGLPSDRFSAERTGGSVSTLTIQRTQQEDSAVYLCASQYRGPNEQFFGPGTRLTVL.